These T cell receptor beta chains were read from a single sample in a study of patients and donors after allogeneic stem cell transplantation. MiXCR, applied by TCRdb to the RT-PCR reads, yields one record per CDR3 protein. The sample has approximately 57,000 distinct CDR3 sequences, about 14% seen once. What was sequenced was blood, either unsorted or a sorted T cell fraction (not recorded which). The receptors come from a human donor who was either an allogeneic HSCT recipient or a stem cell or donor lymphocyte infusion donor (not recorded which). It is not recorded whose cells these are; they may come from a transplant donor. CDR3s include the opening cysteine and the closing phenylalanine or tryptophan. D genes are given only for firm matches. Not all rows give a size; the values are once, few, many and, for expanded clones, a class.

size: -
J: TRBJ2-7
D: -
V: TRBV7-9
CDR3: CASSTGRALYEQYF
DNA: TGTGCCAGCAGTACCGGCAGGGCGCTTTACGAGCAGTACTTC

size: many
J: TRBJ2-3
D: -
V: TRBV12-3/TRBV12-4
CDR3: CASSRLRDTQYF
DNA: TGTGCCAGCAGCCGGCTTAGGGATACGCAGTATTTT

size: few
J: TRBJ2-7
D: TRBD1
V: TRBV7-9
CDR3: CASSGRQGTYEQYF
DNA: TGTGCCAGCAGCGGTAGACAGGGGACCTACGAGCAGTACTTC

size: few
J: TRBJ1-1
D: -
V: TRBV29-1
CDR3: CSVAPHVVGGTEAFF
DNA: TGCAGCGTTGCCCCCCACGTGGTGGGGGGCACTGAAGCTTTCTTT

size: -
J: TRBJ2-1
D: -
V: TRBV7-9
CDR3: CASSLAPPGPYNEQFF
DNA: TGTGCCAGCAGCTTAGCGCCCCCAGGCCCCTACAATGAGCAGTTCTTC

size: many
J: TRBJ1-5
D: -
V: TRBV7-2
CDR3: CASSPRDGNQPQHF
DNA: TGTGCCAGCAGCCCCCGGGACGGGAATCAGCCCCAGCATTTT

size: many
J: TRBJ1-4
D: -
V: TRBV20-1
CDR3: CSALESLNEKLFF
DNA: TGCAGTGCCCTGGAAAGCCTTAATGAAAAACTGTTTTTT

size: few
J: TRBJ2-5
D: -
V: TRBV5-4
CDR3: CASRYKETQYF
DNA: TGTGCCAGCAGGTATAAAGAGACCCAGTACTTC

size: -
J: TRBJ2-7
D: -
V: TRBV29-1
CDR3: CSVEDGIHYEQYF
DNA: TGCAGCGTTGAAGATGGTATACACTACGAGCAGTACTTC

size: many
J: TRBJ1-3
D: TRBD1
V: TRBV4-2
CDR3: CASSQDRGQSGNTIYF
DNA: TGTGCCAGCAGCCAAGATAGGGGGCAGTCTGGAAACACCATATATTTT

size: few
J: TRBJ1-2
D: -
V: TRBV7-8
CDR3: CASSLALNYGYTF
DNA: TGTGCCAGCAGCTTAGCGCTAAACTATGGCTACACCTTC

size: -
J: TRBJ2-3
D: -
V: TRBV20-1
CDR3: CSATISTDTQYF
DNA: TGCAGTGCCACAATTAGCACAGATACGCAGTATTTT

size: few
J: TRBJ2-3
D: -
V: TRBV27
CDR3: CASLSNRRAQYF
DNA: TGTGCCAGCTTATCCAACCGAAGAGCGCAGTATTTT

size: -
J: TRBJ2-1
D: TRBD2
V: TRBV10-3
CDR3: CAIRSLASSYNEQFF
DNA: TGTGCCATCAGGTCACTAGCGAGCTCCTACAATGAGCAGTTCTTC

size: -
J: TRBJ2-1
D: TRBD1
V: TRBV3-1
CDR3: CASSQGQGALNEQFF
DNA: TGTGCCAGCAGCCAAGGGCAGGGGGCGCTTAATGAGCAGTTCTTC

size: -
J: TRBJ2-7
D: -
V: TRBV29-1
CDR3: CSVGLTLGYEQYF
DNA: TGCAGCGTAGGACTAACTTTGGGCTACGAGCAGTACTTC

size: few
J: TRBJ2-3
D: -
V: TRBV5-6
CDR3: CASSLMGVTQYF
DNA: TGTGCCAGCAGCTTAATGGGAGTTACGCAGTATTTT

size: many
J: TRBJ2-1
D: -
V: TRBV11-2
CDR3: CASSLWSSYNEQFF
DNA: TGTGCCAGCAGCTTATGGTCTTCTTACAATGAGCAGTTCTTC

size: many
J: TRBJ1-5
D: -
V: TRBV7-9
CDR3: CASSLLGQPQHF
DNA: TGTGCCAGCAGCTTGTTGGGTCAGCCCCAGCATTTT